These T cell receptor beta chains were read from a single sample in a study of shared clonotypes between healthy human individuals. Some clones are missing from TCRdb's copy, which holds only in-frame ones; the method was immunoSEQ multiplex PCR. The data show fewer than 550,000 clones, over 75% seen once. The specimen sequenced was PBMCs. The receptors were sampled from a woman aged 40 to 55 in good health. Some clones in this sample may be carry-over from other donors' samples. Both conserved end residues are trimmed from each CDR3. Each record gives: V gene, J gene, clone size, CDR3 protein. Clone size is shown for a subset of rows, as once, few, many or a class of expanded clone.

>TRBV5-6|NA|few
ASSGSGRNLYEQY
>TRBV11-3|TRBJ2-7|NA
ASSLDGANTYEQY
>TRBV15|TRBJ1-2|NA
ATSRGQGYGYT
>TRBV7-6|TRBJ2-1|NA
ASSSLPYNEQF
>TRBV19|TRBJ2-7|NA
ASMTAGGEQY
>TRBV28|TRBJ1-1|NA
ASSLAVGNAGNTEAF
>TRBV4-1|TRBJ2-1|NA
ASSQGGLSYNEQF
>TRBV2|TRBJ1-3|once
ASNHEVGSGNTIY
>TRBV29-1|TRBJ2-1|NA
SVEGLAGYEQF
>TRBV4-3|TRBJ1-1|NA
ASSQGQGYTEAF
>TRBV19|TRBJ2-7|NA
ATPRGRD
>TRBV13|TRBJ2-7|NA
ASSLEWGTGSYEQY
>TRBV19|TRBJ2-5|NA
ASKQREGAGETQY
>TRBV6-4|TRBJ2-6|NA
ASSDSVGSGANVLT
>TRBV28|TRBJ2-7|NA
ASRRARPSEQY
>TRBV2|TRBJ2-2|many
ASRQGANTGELF
>TRBV11-2|TRBJ2-7|NA
ASSSLRLREQY
>TRBV30|NA|NA
AFTSGTGGFYEQY
>TRBV2|TRBJ1-4|NA
ASREQGSANEKLF
>TRBV10-3|TRBJ2-3|NA
AIRGTGITDTQY
>TRBV2|TRBJ1-1|NA
ASSLFDTEAF
>TRBV5-6|TRBJ1-3|NA
ASSFGGRGNTIY
>TRBV28|TRBJ2-7|NA
ASSPPLYEQY
>TRBV19|TRBJ2-3|once
ASSIGRSTDTQY
>TRBV10-3|TRBJ2-7|few
AISEGTGSFEQY
>TRBV7-9|TRBJ1-4|NA
ASTDGNEKLF
>TRBV7-2|TRBJ1-2|NA
ASSLVYYGYT
>TRBV28|TRBJ2-6|NA
ATLNPGANVLT
>TRBV7-3|TRBJ2-1|NA
ASSRGVADYNEQF
>TRBV5-5|TRBJ1-6|NA
ASSLAKSGQGFSPLH
>TRBV12-5|TRBJ2-5|NA
ASGLGTGPQETQY
>TRBV28|TRBJ1-1|few
ASSSLEGTEAF
>TRBV28|TRBJ2-7|NA
ASSLSAGRPYEQY
>TRBV11-2|TRBJ2-1|NA
ASSSQAGEIGEQF
>TRBV4-1|TRBJ2-4|NA
ASSLRTSGNKNIQY
>TRBV7-3|TRBJ2-1|NA
ASSPLHLGTGYNEQF
>TRBV25-1|TRBJ2-2|once
ASSLAGTNTGELF
>TRBV5-4|TRBJ2-3|NA
ASRPGQGPDTQY
>TRBV7-9|TRBJ1-2|NA
ASSYTGTEDGYGYT
>TRBV28|TRBJ1-1|few
ASRGGHTEAF
>TRBV29-1|TRBJ1-1|NA
SVDETNTEAF
>TRBV14|TRBJ2-3|NA
ASSQSLMIPSNTQY
>TRBV6-5|TRBJ1-1|many
ASSPTGGRTEAF
>TRBV5-1|TRBJ1-2|NA
ASSLGQAEARSYGYT
>TRBV6-5|TRBJ2-7|NA
ASSQPTSGKYEQY
>TRBV28|TRBJ2-7|once
ASSLDRAYEQY
>TRBV5-1|TRBJ1-2|NA
ASSEGQGPSGYT
>TRBV7-9|TRBJ1-2|NA
ASSPRQDYGYT
>TRBV7-2|TRBJ2-7|many
ASSLRGGGSSYEQY
>TRBV6-1|TRBJ1-5|NA
ASSGDRGGNQPQH